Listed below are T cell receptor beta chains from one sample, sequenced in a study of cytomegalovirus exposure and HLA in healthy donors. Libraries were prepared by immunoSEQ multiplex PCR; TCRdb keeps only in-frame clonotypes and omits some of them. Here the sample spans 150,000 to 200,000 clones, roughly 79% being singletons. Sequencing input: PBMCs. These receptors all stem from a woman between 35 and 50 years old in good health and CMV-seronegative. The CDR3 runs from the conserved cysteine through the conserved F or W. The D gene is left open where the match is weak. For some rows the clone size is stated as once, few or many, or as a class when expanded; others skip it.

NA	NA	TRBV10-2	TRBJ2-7	CASRRSGSYEQYF	TGCGCCAGCAGGCGTTCAGGGTCCTACGAGCAGTACTTC
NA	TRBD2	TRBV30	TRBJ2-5	CAWSRGIAGGRGETQYF	TGTGCCTGGAGTAGGGGGATAGCGGGAGGTCGGGGAGAGACCCAGTACTTC
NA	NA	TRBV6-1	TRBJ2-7	CASFPGEGEEQYF	TGTGCCAGCTTTCCAGGGGAGGGGGAAGAGCAGTACTTC
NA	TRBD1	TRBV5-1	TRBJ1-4	CASSLRDRNEKLFF	TGCGCCAGCAGCCTCCGGGACAGGAACGAAAAACTGTTTTTT
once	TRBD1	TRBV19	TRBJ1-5	CASKGDRAGNQPQHF	TGTGCCAGTAAAGGGGACAGGGCGGGCAATCAGCCCCAGCATTTT
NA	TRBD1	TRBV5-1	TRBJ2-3	CASSRGTGGVSDTQYF	TGCGCCAGCAGCAGGGGGACAGGGGGTGTATCGGATACGCAGTATTTT
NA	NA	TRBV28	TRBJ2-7	CASSLAAVREQYF	TGTGCCAGCAGTTTAGCGGCAGTCCGGGAGCAGTACTTC
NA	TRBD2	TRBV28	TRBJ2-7	CASSPPGMTSGIREQYF	TGTGCCAGCAGTCCTCCGGGTATGACTAGCGGAATAAGAGAGCAGTACTTC
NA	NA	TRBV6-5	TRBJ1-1	CASSYWTNTEAFF	TGTGCCAGCAGTTACTGGACAAACACTGAAGCTTTCTTT
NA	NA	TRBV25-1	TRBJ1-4	CASSEFQRGNEKLFF	TGTGCCAGCAGTGAATTCCAACGGGGTAATGAAAAACTGTTTTTT
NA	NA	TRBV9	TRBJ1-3	CASSPSIHRGNTIYF	TGTGCCAGCAGCCCAAGTATTCACAGGGGAAACACCATATATTTT